Each of the 9 T cell receptor beta chains below was sequenced from the same sample in a study of cytomegalovirus exposure and HLA in healthy donors. PCR primers comprised 60 Vbeta and 13 Jbeta primers. Profiling relied on immunoSEQ multiplex PCR, and the TCRdb table lists in-frame clones only, not all of them. The sample totals roughly 100,000 clones. Sequenced input: PBMCs. The receptors derive from a man aged 50 to 60 in good health and CMV-seronegative.

This chain links TRBV30 with TRBJ1-6; 7 bases line up with TRBD1. V shed 1 base and J 8 bases; nucleotides not matched to a gene: 8. The CDR3 runs 15 residues. Germline assignment: CDR1 GTSNPN and CDR2 SVGIG (reference sequence). CDR3 sequence reads: CAWSAPRQGDSPLHF. The CDR3 bases are TGTGCCTGGAGTGCCCCGAGACAGGGAGATTCACCCCTCCACTTT.

The rearrangement uses TRBV2 and TRBJ1-1, with 8 bases fitting TRBD1. The V gene end was trimmed by 8 bases and the J gene end by 5 bases; junction bases not matched to a gene: 7. In germline, CDR1 is SNHLY, CDR2 FYNNEI. The CDR3 extends over 13 amino acids. The CDR3 is CASSDRGRTEAFF. The CDR3, as DNA: TGTGCCAGCTCAGACAGGGGACGGACTGAAGCTTTCTTT.

V gene TRBV4-3 combines with J gene TRBJ1-2, with D unresolved. The CDR3 is 14 residues long. Trimming cost V 3 bases and J 3 bases, with 11 bases left between them. The germline CDR1 and CDR2 sequences are LGHNA and YSLEER. CDR3 residues: CASSHRGGDYGYTF. In DNA, the CDR3 is TGCGCCAGCAGCCACCGCGGCGGGGACTATGGCTACACCTTC.

The genes are TRBV29-1 and TRBJ2-1; D call uncertain. V was shortened by 2 bases and J by 8 bases, with 10 bases between the two germline ends. Germline V gives CDR1 SQVTM, CDR2 ANQGSEA. The CDR3 runs 12 residues. The CDR3 spells CSVESGRDEQFF. CDR3 DNA: TGCAGCGTTGAATCTGGTAGAGATGAGCAGTTCTTC.

The chain uses TRBV18 and TRBJ1-5; TRBD1 matches at 8 bases. This CDR3 is built from 14 residues. Germline assignment: CDR1 KGHSH and CDR2 LQKENI. The V and J ends lost 6 bases and 9 bases, in that order; junction bases with no gene match: 10. CDR3 sequence reads: CASSPDRGGGPQHF. In DNA form, the CDR3 reads TGTGCCAGCTCTCCCGACAGGGGTGGGGGGCCCCAGCATTTT.

V usage is TRBV5-6 and J usage is TRBJ2-2; D ambiguous. Germline CDR1 SGHDT, CDR2 YYEEEE. The CDR3 is 16 amino acids. V was pared by 0 bases and J by 0 bases, with 9 bases between. The CDR3 sequence: CASSLVTSTNTGELFF. The CDR3 coding sequence is TGTGCCAGCAGCTTGGTAACAAGTACGAACACCGGGGAGCTGTTTTTT.

This sequence joins TRBV18 and TRBJ1-2; a weak D match, TRBD1 (5 bases). V lost 1 base and J 0 bases, leaving 12 bases between the germline ends. CDR3 length: 16 amino acids. Germline CDR1 and CDR2: KGHSH and LQKENI. The CDR3 DNA reads as TGTGCCAGCTCACCACGCAGGGTGGCCCCTAACTATGGCTACACCTTC. Protein product: CASSPRRVAPNYGYTF. The full variable domain, in which reference TRBV18 and TRBJ1-2 provide the parts outside the CDR3, is NAGVMQNPRHLVRRRGQEARLRCSPMKGHSHVYWYRQLPEEGLKFMVYLQKENIIDESGMPKERFSAEFPKEGPSILRIQQVVRGDSAAYFCASSPRRVAPNYGYTFGSGTRLTVV.

The genes are TRBV10-1 and TRBJ2-7, with 10 bases matching TRBD1. The V and J ends lost 6 bases and 0 bases, in that order; junction bases with no gene match: 2. The CDR3 totals 14 residues. Germline loops: CDR1 WNHNN, CDR2 SYGVQD (reference sequence). CDR3 sequence: CASSRTGGSYEQYF. The DNA of the CDR3 is TGCGCCAGCAGCCGGACAGGGGGCTCCTACGAGCAGTACTTC.

The chain links TRBV4-3 to TRBJ2-2; 9 bases align to TRBD2. This CDR3 comprises 20 residues. The junction had 13 bases not matched to a gene; V was cut back by 2 bases and J by 0 bases. Germline V gene data show CDR1 as LGHNA and CDR2 as YSLEER. CDR3 nucleotides: TGCGCCAGCAGCCAACGAGGCGGTCTAGCGGGATCAGCGAACACCGGGGAGCTGTTTTTT. Translating it yields CASSQRGGLAGSANTGELFF.